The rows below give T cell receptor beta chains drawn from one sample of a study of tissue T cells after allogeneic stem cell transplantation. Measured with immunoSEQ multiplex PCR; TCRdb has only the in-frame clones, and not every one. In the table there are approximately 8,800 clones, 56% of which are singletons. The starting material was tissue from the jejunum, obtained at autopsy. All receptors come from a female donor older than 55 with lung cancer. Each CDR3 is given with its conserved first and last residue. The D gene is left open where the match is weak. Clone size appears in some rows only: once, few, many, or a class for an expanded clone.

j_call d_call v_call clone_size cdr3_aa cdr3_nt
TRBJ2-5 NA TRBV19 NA CASSIVQGGETQYF TGTGCCAGTAGTATAGTTCAGGGCGGGGAGACCCAGTACTTC
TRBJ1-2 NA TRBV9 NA CASSRRHDRDYGYTF TGTGCCAGCAGCCGACGACATGACAGAGACTATGGCTACACCTTC
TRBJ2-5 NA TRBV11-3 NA CASSHTGETQYF TGTGCCAGCAGCCATACTGGTGAGACCCAGTACTTC
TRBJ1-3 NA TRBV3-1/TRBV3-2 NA CASSQGLQHSGNTIYF TGTGCCAGCAGCCAAGGACTCCAACACTCTGGAAACACCATATATTTT
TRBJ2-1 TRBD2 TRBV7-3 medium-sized CASSLTSGRSNEQFF TGTGCCAGCAGCCTTACTAGCGGGAGGAGCAATGAGCAGTTCTTC
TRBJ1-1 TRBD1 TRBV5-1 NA CASSPRVRGRLNTEAFF TGCGCCAGCAGCCCCAGAGTAAGGGGGCGTTTGAACACTGAAGCTTTCTTT
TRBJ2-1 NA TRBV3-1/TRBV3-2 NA CASSRLGGEQFF TGTGCCAGCAGCCGCCTCGGAGGTGAGCAGTTCTTC
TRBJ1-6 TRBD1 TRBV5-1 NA CASSSTGGKDTLHF TGCGCCAGCAGCTCAACAGGGGGCAAGGATACCCTCCACTTT
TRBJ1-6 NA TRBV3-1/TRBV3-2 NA CASSQFGYNSPLHF TGTGCCAGCAGCCAGTTCGGCTATAATTCACCCCTCCACTTT
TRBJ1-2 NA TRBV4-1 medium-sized CASSQDPGGASLGYTF TGCGCCAGCAGCCAAGATCCCGGGGGGGCCAGCTTAGGCTACACCTTC
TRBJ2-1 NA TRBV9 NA CASSVGGVSSPYNEQFF TGTGCCAGCAGCGTAGGCGGGGTGTCTAGCCCCTACAATGAGCAGTTCTTC
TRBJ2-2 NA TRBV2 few CASRYSTANTGELFF TGTGCCAGCAGGTACAGCACAGCGAACACCGGGGAGCTGTTTTTT
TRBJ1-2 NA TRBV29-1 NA CSVVGASGYGYTF TGCAGCGTTGTCGGGGCTTCTGGCTATGGCTACACCTTC
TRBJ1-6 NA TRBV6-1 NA CASSERRVEYSPLHF TGTGCCAGCAGTGAACGCAGGGTAGAATATTCACCCCTCCACTTT
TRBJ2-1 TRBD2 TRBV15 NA CATSRDSGANNEQFF TGTGCCACCAGCAGAGATAGCGGGGCAAACAATGAGCAGTTCTTC
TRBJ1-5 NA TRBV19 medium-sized CASSISGRTNQPQHF TGTGCCAGTAGTATTAGTGGACGGACGAATCAGCCCCAGCATTTT
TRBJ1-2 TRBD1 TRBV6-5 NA CASTRQGRGGYTF TGTGCCAGCACCAGACAGGGGAGAGGTGGCTACACCTTC
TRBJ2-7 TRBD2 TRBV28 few CASRASGTYEQYF TGTGCCAGCAGGGCTAGCGGAACGTACGAGCAGTACTTC
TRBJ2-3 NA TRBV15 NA CATSIRRGGDTDTQYF TGTGCCACCAGCATACGCCGAGGGGGGGACACAGATACGCAGTATTTT
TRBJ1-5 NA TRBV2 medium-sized CASTVTGSSNQPQHF TGTGCCAGCACCGTAACAGGGTCCAGCAATCAGCCCCAGCATTTT
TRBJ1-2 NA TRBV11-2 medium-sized CASSQLTHGYTF TGTGCCAGCAGTCAATTAACTCATGGCTACACCTTC
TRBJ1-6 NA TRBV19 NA CASSILFGASRPNSPLHF TGTGCCAGTAGTATTCTATTTGGGGCATCCCGACCCAATTCACCCCTCCACTTT
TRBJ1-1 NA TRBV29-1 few CSVDKGVLNTEAFF TGCAGCGTTGATAAGGGGGTTCTTAACACTGAAGCTTTCTTT
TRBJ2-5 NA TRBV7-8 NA CASSLGTGASGETQYF TGTGCCAGCAGCTTAGGGACGGGGGCTTCGGGGGAGACCCAGTACTTC
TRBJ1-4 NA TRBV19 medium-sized CASSVGEKLFF TGTGCCAGTAGTGTTGGTGAAAAACTGTTTTTT
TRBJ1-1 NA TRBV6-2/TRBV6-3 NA CASSYGRPRSTEAFF TGTGCCAGCAGTTACGGGCGGCCGAGGTCGACTGAAGCTTTCTTT
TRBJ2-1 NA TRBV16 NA CASSPTQGTGIEQFF TGTGCCAGCAGCCCTACACAAGGAACCGGGATTGAGCAGTTCTTC
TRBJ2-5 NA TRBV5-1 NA CASSLGAPGRETQYF TGCGCCAGCAGCTTGGGGGCCCCCGGAAGGGAGACCCAGTACTTC
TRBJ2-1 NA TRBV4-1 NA CASSPTSGPYNEQFF TGCGCCAGCAGCCCCACGAGCGGGCCTTACAATGAGCAGTTCTTC
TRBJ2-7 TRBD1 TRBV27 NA CASSPGQGAHYEQYF TGTGCCAGCAGTCCGGGACAGGGGGCCCACTACGAGCAGTACTTC
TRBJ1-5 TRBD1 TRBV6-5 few CASSPGQGSNQPQHF TGTGCCAGCAGCCCGGGACAGGGCAGCAATCAGCCCCAGCATTTT
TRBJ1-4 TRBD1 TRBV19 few CASKSGGTGGEKLFF TGTGCCAGTAAAAGTGGCGGGACAGGGGGTGAAAAACTGTTTTTT
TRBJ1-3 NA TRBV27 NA CASRAHSGNTIYF TGTGCCAGCAGGGCCCACTCTGGAAACACCATATATTTT
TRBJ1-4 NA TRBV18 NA CASSPRGEELFF TGTGCCAGCTCACCTAGAGGAGAAGAACTGTTTTTT
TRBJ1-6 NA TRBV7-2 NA CASSSRVTGRSPLHF TGTGCCAGCAGCTCCCGGGTCACAGGGCGTTCACCCCTCCACTTT
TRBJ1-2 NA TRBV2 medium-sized CASSSNYGYTF TGTGCCAGCAGTTCGAACTATGGCTACACCTTC
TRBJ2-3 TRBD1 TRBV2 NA CASSEETGGTDTQYF TGTGCCAGCAGTGAAGAGACAGGGGGCACAGATACGCAGTATTTT
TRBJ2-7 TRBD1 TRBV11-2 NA CASSQMDRTSQYF TGTGCCAGCAGCCAAATGGACAGGACTTCACAGTACTTC
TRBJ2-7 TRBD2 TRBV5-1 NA CASRGTSGTYGEQYF TGCGCCAGCAGAGGGACTAGCGGGACCTACGGCGAGCAGTACTTC
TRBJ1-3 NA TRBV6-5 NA CASSSGAGNTIYF TGTGCCAGCAGTTCAGGGGCTGGAAACACCATATATTTT
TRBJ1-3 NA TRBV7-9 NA CASSRGMTANTIYF TGTGCCAGCAGCCGTGGAATGACGGCAAACACCATATATTTT
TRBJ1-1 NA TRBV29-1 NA CSVFFPGFSNTEAFF TGCAGCGTCTTTTTTCCCGGGTTTTCGAACACTGAAGCTTTCTTT